One and the same sample provided the 20 T cell receptor beta chains below, sequenced in a study of blood T cell repertoires in COVID-19. The protocol was immunoSEQ multiplex PCR, while the TCRdb copy is restricted to in-frame clones and leaves out a portion. The sample includes some 65,000 clones, around 88% seen only once; the top ten take about 18%. Sequencing was carried out using peripheral blood. The receptors here all came from a woman of 80 years or more with active COVID-19.

The V and J genes are TRBV21-1 and TRBJ2-5; the listed D gene, TRBD2, was not tested against the DNA. TRBV21-1 is a pseudogene locus. This CDR3 region has 16 residues. CDR3 bases: TGTGCCAGCAGCTCTACGCAGCGGGGGGAATCGGGGACCCAGTACTTC. Translating it yields CASSSTQRGESGTQYF.

J is TRBJ1-6 and V is TRBV7-2, with 7 nucleotides matching TRBD1. CDR1 and CDR2 (germline): SGHTA, FQGNSA. V was clipped by 4 bases and J by 11 bases; unmatched bases: 5. CDR3 length: 13 amino acids. This CDR3 is CASSSQGNPPLHF. The CDR3 coding sequence is TGTGCCAGCAGCTCACAGGGGAACCCACCCCTCCACTTT.

The chain carries TRBV7-2 and TRBJ2-7, with 8 bases that match TRBD1. The length of the CDR3 is 15 residues. Trimming removed 2 bases from V and 5 bases from J; junction bases left unmatched: 8. Germline CDR1 reads SGHTA; CDR2 reads FQGNSA. CDR3 sequence (DNA): TGTGCCAGCAGCTTAAAACCAGGGGGCGTCCACGAGCAGTACTTC. Translation gives CASSLKPGGVHEQYF.

The chain links TRBV11-3 to TRBJ1-1, with 8 nucleotides matching TRBD1. The CDR3 loop spans 12 amino acids. The V gene's germline CDR1 is SGHNT and CDR2 YENEEA. J gave up 7 bases and V 5 bases, and 3 bases lay outside the gene matches. In nucleotides, the CDR3 is TGTGCCAGCAGCGTCAGGGGGCGTGAAGCTTTCTTT. Translating it yields CASSVRGREAFF.

The chain joins TRBV27 to TRBJ2-7, with D tentatively TRBD1 (6 bases). The CDR3 contains 13 residues. Germline loops: CDR1 MNHEY, CDR2 SMNVEV (reference sequence). Trimming removed 6 bases at V and 3 bases at J, with 12 bases between. The CDR3 loop is CASSPGTNYEQYF. In DNA form, the CDR3 reads TGTGCCAGCAGCCCGGGGACAAACTACGAGCAGTACTTC.

The chain employs TRBV7-8 and TRBJ1-5, with D possibly TRBD1 on 5 matching bases. This CDR3 comprises 15 residues. V lost 4 bases and J lost 0, with 10 bases in between. Germline loops: CDR1 SGHVS, CDR2 FQNEAQ. CDR3 in DNA: TGTGCCAGCAGCTCGACAGAGTATAGCAATCAGCCCCAGCATTTT. Amino acids: CASSSTEYSNQPQHF.

A single count supports this clone. The chain uses TRBV6-5 and TRBJ2-5, with 9 bases identical to TRBD1. V shed 6 bases and J 3 bases; nucleotides not matched to a gene: 5. Germline-derived CDR1 and CDR2 are MNHEY and SVGAGI. CDR3 length: 14 amino acids. CDR3 residues: CASSLTGGKETQYF. DNA for the CDR3: TGTGCCAGCAGCCTGACAGGGGGAAAAGAGACCCAGTACTTC.

J is TRBJ2-7 and V is TRBV10-3; TRBD2 agrees at 11 bases. Germline CDR1 and CDR2: ENHRY and SYGVKD. The CDR3 loop spans 19 amino acids. Unmatched junction bases numbered 10, after V lost 0 bases and J lost 0 bases. The CDR3 here is CAISESITSGGLLSYEQYF. The CDR3 DNA is TGTGCCATCAGTGAGTCGATCACTAGCGGGGGCCTTCTCTCCTACGAGCAGTACTTC.

The V call is TRBV9, the J call TRBJ2-5, with D hard to call. V was pared by 0 bases and J by 4 bases, with 4 bases between. The CDR3 has 12 residues. The germline V gene encodes CDR1 SGDLS and CDR2 YYNGEE. CDR3: CASSVASETQYF. CDR3 in DNA: TGTGCCAGCAGCGTAGCTTCAGAGACCCAGTACTTC.

The genes are TRBV11-1 and TRBJ1-1; D unclear. V dropped 5 bases and J dropped 1 base, with 11 bases sitting between them. Germline CDR1 SGHAT, CDR2 FQDESV (reference sequence). The CDR3 totals 14 residues. CDR3 coding DNA: TGTGCCAGCAGCCCGGTAAAACCGAACACTGAAGCTTTCTTT. It yields the protein CASSPVKPNTEAFF.

This rearrangement joins TRBV2 to TRBJ2-5, with TRBD1 matching 7 bases. The germline V gene encodes CDR1 SNHLY and CDR2 FYNNEI. This CDR3 region has 13 residues. The junction had 2 bases not matched to a gene; V was cut back by 2 bases and J by 5 bases. The CDR3 region is CASSESDRETQYF. For the CDR3, the DNA is TGTGCCAGCAGTGAATCGGACAGGGAGACCCAGTACTTC.

This clone was counted a single time. The chain carries TRBV7-2 and TRBJ2-5, with D possibly being TRBD2 (5 bases). Germline CDR1 and CDR2: SGHTA and FQGNSA. This CDR3 is 14 amino acids long. V shed 5 bases and J shed 1 base, with 11 bases lying between them. CDR3 DNA sequence: TGTGCCAGCAGCCTTTCCGGGATCCAAGAGACCCAGTACTTC. This translates into CASSLSGIQETQYF.

V gene TRBV4-3 combines with J gene TRBJ2-1; TRBD1 might be the D (5 bases). Trimming cost V 1 base and J 6 bases, with 16 bases left between them. Germline-derived CDR1 and CDR2 are LGHNA and YSLEER. This CDR3 is 16 amino acids long. CDR3 region: CASSQGPGQFPNEQFF. In DNA, the CDR3 is TGCGCCAGCAGCCAAGGGCCAGGGCAGTTCCCCAATGAGCAGTTCTTC.

This sequence joins TRBV5-6 and TRBJ2-5, with 7 bases aligning to TRBD1. The CDR3 length is 15 residues. V lost 2 bases, J lost 2 bases, and 6 bases stayed unmatched. Germline assignment: CDR1 SGHDT and CDR2 YYEEEE. The CDR3, as DNA: TGTGCCAGCAGCTTAGCCCAGGGGGTACAAGAGACCCAGTACTTC. As protein: CASSLAQGVQETQYF. Based on the CDR3 plus reference TRBV5-6 and TRBJ2-5, the full variable domain is DAGVTQSPTHLIKTRGQQVTLRCSPKSGHDTVSWYQQALGQGPQFIFQYYEEEERQRGNFPDRFSGHQFPNYSSELNVNALLLGDSALYLCASSLAQGVQETQYFGPGTRLLVL.

This clone was counted between two and nine times. The rearrangement uses TRBV4-1 and TRBJ2-7, with 8 bases matching TRBD2. Losses at the gene ends were 4 bases for V and 0 bases for J; bases not matched to a gene: 5. The CDR3 consists of 15 residues. Germline loops: CDR1 MGHRA, CDR2 YSYEKL. The CDR3: CASSPRGGRSYEQYF. The CDR3 coding sequence is TGCGCCAGCAGCCCACGCGGGGGGCGCTCCTACGAGCAGTACTTC.

The chain is built from TRBV5-4 and TRBJ2-7, with 13 bases aligning to TRBD2. V dropped 2 bases and J dropped 3; count of bases not matched to a gene: 8. The CDR3 runs 17 residues. CDR1 is SGHNT, CDR2 YYREEE, per germline (reference sequence). The CDR3 DNA follows: TGTGCCAGCAGCTTAGGGGGGACTAGCGGGGTGTTCTACGAGCAGTACTTC. Translating it yields CASSLGGTSGVFYEQYF.

The chain couples TRBV9 to TRBJ2-2, with 8 positions matching TRBD1. CDR3 length: 15 residues. Trimming at V came to 5 bases and at J to 0 bases, leaving 3 bases not matched to a gene. Germline V gene data show CDR1 as SGDLS and CDR2 as YYNGEE. In DNA form, the CDR3 reads TGTGCCAGCAGTCCCAGGGGGCCGAACACCGGGGAGCTGTTTTTT. It is translated as CASSPRGPNTGELFF.

V gene TRBV7-9 combines with J gene TRBJ1-2; D is perhaps TRBD1 (6 bases). The ends were cut back, 4 bases at V and 4 bases at J, with 16 bases in the middle. CDR1 and CDR2 from the germline V gene are SEHNR and FQNEAQ (reference sequence). This CDR3 contains 15 residues. In DNA, the CDR3 is TGTGCCAGCAGCTCTACAGGGTGGAGTAGCTATGGCTACACCTTC. It yields the protein CASSSTGWSSYGYTF.

V is TRBV5-5 and J is TRBJ2-1; 12 bases align to TRBD2. With V trimmed by 4 bases and J by 9 bases, 5 bases remained unmatched. Germline V gene sequence: CDR1 SGHKS, CDR2 YYEKEE (reference sequence). The CDR3 covers 14 residues. The CDR3 region has the DNA TGTGCCAGCAGCCCTAGCGGGGGGGCAGTTGAGCAGTTCTTC. Amino acid sequence: CASSPSGGAVEQFF.

V usage is TRBV6-5 and J usage is TRBJ1-3, with D unresolved. Germline V lookup: CDR1 MNHEY, CDR2 SVGAGI. This CDR3 spans 14 amino acids. The V end was cut by 4 bases, the J end by 1 base, with 8 bases between. CDR3 residues: CASSLSTSGNTIYF. In DNA, the CDR3 is TGTGCCAGCAGTTTGTCGACTTCTGGAAACACCATATATTTT.